This T cell receptor (beta chain) emerged from a study of T cells in Graves' hyperthyroidism and ophthalmopathy. Per the germline V gene, CDR1 is DFQATT and CDR2 is SNEGSKA (reference sequence). The CDR3 loop spans 17 amino acids. The V and J ends lost 0 bases and 3 bases, in that order; junction bases with no gene match: 12. Authors of the study amplified TCR beta CDR3 regions from RNA transcripts. The TCR CDR3 first-round RT-PCR relied on the HTBI primer set. TCRdb re-called the multiplex PCR reads through MiXCR, storing one row per CDR3 protein. The sample has 350,000 or so distinct CDR3 sequences; about a sixth are singletons. This clonotype was seen ten or more times.

The source is a woman aged 40 to 50 with Graves' ophthalmopathy. This sequence joins TRBV20-1 and TRBJ2-5, with TRBD2 identical over 8 bases. Sequenced material: blood. CDR3 in amino acids: CSARDLGAGGFKETQYF. In DNA, the CDR3 is TGCAGTGCTAGAGATCTCGGGGCGGGAGGCTTTAAAGAGACCCAGTACTTC.